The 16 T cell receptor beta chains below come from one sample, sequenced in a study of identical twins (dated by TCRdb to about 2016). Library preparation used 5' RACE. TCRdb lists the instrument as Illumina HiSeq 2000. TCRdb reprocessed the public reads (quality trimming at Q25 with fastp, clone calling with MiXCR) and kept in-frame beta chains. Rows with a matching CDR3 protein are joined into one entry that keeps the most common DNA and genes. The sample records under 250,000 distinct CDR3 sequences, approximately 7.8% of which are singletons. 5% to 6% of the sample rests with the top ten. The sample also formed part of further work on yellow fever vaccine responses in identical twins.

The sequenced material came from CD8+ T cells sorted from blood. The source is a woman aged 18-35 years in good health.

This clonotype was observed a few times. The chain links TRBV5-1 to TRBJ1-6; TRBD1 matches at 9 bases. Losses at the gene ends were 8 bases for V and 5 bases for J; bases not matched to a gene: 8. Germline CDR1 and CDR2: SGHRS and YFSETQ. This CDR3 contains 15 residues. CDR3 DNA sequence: TGCGCCAGGACCGGACAGGGGAGTAATAATTCACCCCTCCACTTT. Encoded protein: CARTGQGSNNSPLHF.

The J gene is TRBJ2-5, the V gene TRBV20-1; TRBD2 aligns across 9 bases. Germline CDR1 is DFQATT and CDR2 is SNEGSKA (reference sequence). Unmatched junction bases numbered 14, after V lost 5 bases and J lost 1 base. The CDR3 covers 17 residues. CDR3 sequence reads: CSAADLSSGALQETQYF. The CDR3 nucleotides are TGCAGTGCTGCGGACTTATCTAGCGGGGCCCTCCAAGAGACCCAGTACTTC.

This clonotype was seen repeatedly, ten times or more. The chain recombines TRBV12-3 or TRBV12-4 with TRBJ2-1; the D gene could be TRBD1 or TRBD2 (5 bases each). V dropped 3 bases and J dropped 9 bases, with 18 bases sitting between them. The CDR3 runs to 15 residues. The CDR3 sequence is CASSFGAPGIGEQFF. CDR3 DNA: TGTGCCAGCAGTTTCGGGGCGCCAGGGATCGGTGAGCAGTTCTTC.

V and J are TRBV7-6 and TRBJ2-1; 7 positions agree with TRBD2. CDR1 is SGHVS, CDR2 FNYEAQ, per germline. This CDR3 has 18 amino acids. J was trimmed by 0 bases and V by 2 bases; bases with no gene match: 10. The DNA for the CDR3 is TGTGCCAGCAGCTTATCCATCGAGCGGGGAACCTCCTACAATGAGCAGTTCTTC. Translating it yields CASSLSIERGTSYNEQFF.

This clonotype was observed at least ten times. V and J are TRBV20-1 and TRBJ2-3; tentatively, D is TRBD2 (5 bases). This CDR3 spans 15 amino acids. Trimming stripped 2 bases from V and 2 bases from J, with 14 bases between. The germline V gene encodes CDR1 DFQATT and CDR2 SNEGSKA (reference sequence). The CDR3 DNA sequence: TGCAGTGCTAGACCCCGCAAGCGGAACACAGATACGCAGTATTTT. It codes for CSARPRKRNTDTQYF.

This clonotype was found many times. The CDR3 protein is CSVTHYEQFF. CDR3 in DNA: TGCAGCGTCACCCACTATGAGCAGTTCTTC. The rearrangement uses TRBV29-1 and TRBJ2-1, with D unresolved. Germline V lookup: CDR1 SQVTM, CDR2 ANQGSEA. This CDR3 spans 10 amino acids. V was cut by 6 bases and J by 8 bases, with 8 bases left in between.

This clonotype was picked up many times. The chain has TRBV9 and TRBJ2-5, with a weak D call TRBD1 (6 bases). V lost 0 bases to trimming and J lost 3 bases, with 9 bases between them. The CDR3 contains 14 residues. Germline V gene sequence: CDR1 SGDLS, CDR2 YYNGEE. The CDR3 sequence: CASSVVPGEETQYF. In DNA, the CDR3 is TGTGCCAGCAGCGTAGTACCAGGGGAAGAGACCCAGTACTTC.

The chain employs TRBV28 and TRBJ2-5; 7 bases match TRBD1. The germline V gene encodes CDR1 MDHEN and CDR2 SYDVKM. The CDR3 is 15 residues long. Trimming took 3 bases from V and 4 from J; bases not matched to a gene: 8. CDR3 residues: CASSFGQGVGETQYF. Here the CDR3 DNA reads TGTGCCAGCAGTTTTGGGCAGGGGGTGGGAGAGACCCAGTACTTC.

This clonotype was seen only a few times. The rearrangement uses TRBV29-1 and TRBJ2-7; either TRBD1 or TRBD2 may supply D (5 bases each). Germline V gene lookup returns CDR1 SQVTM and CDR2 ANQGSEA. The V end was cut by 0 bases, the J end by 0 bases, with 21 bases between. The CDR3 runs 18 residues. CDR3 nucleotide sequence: TGCAGCGTTGAAGATCCCCCCTCCGGGGCAGGTCTCTCCTACGAGCAGTACTTC. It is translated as CSVEDPPSGAGLSYEQYF.

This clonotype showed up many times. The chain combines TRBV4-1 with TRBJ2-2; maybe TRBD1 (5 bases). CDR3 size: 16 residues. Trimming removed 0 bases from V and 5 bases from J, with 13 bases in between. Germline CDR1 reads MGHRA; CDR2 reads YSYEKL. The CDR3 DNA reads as TGCGCCAGCAGCCAAGAGTTCCAGGCAGGGACCGGGGAGCTGTTTTTT. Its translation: CASSQEFQAGTGELFF.

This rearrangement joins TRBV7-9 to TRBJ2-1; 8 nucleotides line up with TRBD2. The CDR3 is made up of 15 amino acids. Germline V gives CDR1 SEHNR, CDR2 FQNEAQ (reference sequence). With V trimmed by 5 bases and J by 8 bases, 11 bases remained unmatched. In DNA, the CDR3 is TGTGCCAGCAGCACCGAGCGGGGGACCCTCTATGAGCAGTTCTTC. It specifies CASSTERGTLYEQFF.

The CDR3 sequence: CSARDRATNEKLFF. The CDR3 bases are TGCAGTGCCCGGGACAGAGCAACTAATGAAAAACTGTTTTTT. The chain uses TRBV20-1 and TRBJ1-4; 7 nucleotides agree with TRBD1. Trimming at V came to 6 bases and at J to 0 bases, leaving 4 bases not matched to a gene. CDR1 DFQATT and CDR2 SNEGSKA come from the germline V gene (reference sequence). The CDR3 extends over 14 amino acids.

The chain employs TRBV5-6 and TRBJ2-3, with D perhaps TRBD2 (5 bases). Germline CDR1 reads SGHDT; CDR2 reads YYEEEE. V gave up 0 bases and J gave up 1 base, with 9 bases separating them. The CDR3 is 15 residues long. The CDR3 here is CASSLVVGGTDTQYF. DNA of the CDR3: TGTGCCAGCAGCTTGGTTGTGGGAGGCACAGATACGCAGTATTTT.

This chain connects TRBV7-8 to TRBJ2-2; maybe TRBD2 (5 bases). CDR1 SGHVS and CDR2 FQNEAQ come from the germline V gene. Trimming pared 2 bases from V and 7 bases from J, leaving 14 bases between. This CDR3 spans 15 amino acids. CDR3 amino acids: CASSLKSSQVGELFF. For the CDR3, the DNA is TGTGCCAGCAGCTTAAAGTCTAGCCAGGTCGGGGAGCTGTTTTTT.

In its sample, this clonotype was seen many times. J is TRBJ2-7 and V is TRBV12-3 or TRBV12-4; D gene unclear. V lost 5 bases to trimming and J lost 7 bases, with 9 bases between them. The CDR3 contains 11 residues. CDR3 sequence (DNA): TGTGCCAGCAGTCATTCCGTAGAGCAGTACTTC. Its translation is CASSHSVEQYF.

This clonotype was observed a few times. The CDR3 spells CASSQGAGVVETQYF. In nucleotides, the CDR3 is TGTGCCAGCAGCCAAGGGGCGGGAGTAGTGGAGACCCAGTACTTC. V usage is TRBV3-1 and J usage is TRBJ2-5; 7 bases fit TRBD2. Germline V gives CDR1 LGHDT, CDR2 YNNKEL (reference sequence). CDR3 length: 15 amino acids. Trimming cost V 1 base and J 5 bases; bases outside gene matches: 7.